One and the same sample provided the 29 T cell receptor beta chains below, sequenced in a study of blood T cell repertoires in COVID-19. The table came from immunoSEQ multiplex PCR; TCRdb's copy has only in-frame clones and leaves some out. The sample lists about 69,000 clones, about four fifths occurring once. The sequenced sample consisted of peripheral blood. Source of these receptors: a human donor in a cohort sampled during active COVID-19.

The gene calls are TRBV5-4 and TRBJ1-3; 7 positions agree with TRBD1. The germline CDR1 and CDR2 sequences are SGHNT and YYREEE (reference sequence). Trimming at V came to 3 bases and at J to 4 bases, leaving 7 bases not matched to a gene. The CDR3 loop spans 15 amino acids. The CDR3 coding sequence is TGTGCCAGCAGCTCGACAGGGATAGTAGGAAACACCATATATTTT. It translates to CASSSTGIVGNTIYF.

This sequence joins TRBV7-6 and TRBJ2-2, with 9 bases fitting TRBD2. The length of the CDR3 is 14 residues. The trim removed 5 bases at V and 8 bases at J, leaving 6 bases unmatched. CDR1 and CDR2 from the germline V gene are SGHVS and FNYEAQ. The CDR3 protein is CASSLLAGSGELFF. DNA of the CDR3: TGTGCCAGCAGCCTACTAGCGGGTTCGGGGGAGCTGTTTTTT.

CDR3 coding DNA: TGTGCCACCAGTCGGACAGGGGTTGCCAGGGAGCTGTTTTTT. It codes for CATSRTGVARELFF. The chain uses TRBV24-1 and TRBJ2-2, with TRBD1 matching over 9 bases. The CDR3 totals 14 residues. The V gene's germline CDR1 is KGHDR and CDR2 SFDVKD. V was pared by 6 bases and J by 9 bases, with 7 bases of the junction left unmatched.

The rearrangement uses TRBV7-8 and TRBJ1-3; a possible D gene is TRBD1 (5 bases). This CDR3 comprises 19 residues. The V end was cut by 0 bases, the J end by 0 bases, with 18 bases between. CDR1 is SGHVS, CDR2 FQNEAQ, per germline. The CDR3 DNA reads TGTGCCAGCAGCTTAGCGATCTTGCGGACACCGGACTCTGGAAACACCATATATTTT. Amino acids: CASSLAILRTPDSGNTIYF.

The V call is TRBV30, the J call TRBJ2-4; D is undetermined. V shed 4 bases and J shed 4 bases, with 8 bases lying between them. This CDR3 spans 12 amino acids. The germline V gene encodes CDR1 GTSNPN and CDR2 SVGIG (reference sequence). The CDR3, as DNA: TGTGCCTGGACAGGCTCGAAAAACATTCAGTACTTC. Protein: CAWTGSKNIQYF.

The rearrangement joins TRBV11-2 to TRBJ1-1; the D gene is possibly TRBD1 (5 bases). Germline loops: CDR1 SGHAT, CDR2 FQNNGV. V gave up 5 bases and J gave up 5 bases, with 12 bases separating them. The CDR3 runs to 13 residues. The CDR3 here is CASSLSDTTEAFF. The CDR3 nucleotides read TGTGCCAGCAGCCTTTCGGACACGACTGAAGCTTTCTTT.

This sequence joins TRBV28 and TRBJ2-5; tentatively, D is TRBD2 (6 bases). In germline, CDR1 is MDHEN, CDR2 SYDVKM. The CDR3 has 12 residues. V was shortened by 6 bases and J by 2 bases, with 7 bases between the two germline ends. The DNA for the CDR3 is TGTGCCAGCAGAAGCGGGCAAGAGACCCAGTACTTC. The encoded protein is CASRSGQETQYF.

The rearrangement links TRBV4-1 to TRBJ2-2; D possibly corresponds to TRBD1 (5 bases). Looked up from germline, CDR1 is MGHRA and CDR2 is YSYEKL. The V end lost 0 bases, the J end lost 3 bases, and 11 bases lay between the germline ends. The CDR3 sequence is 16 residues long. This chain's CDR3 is CASSQDLARDTGELFF. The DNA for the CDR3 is TGCGCCAGCAGCCAAGATCTCGCCAGGGACACCGGGGAGCTGTTTTTT.

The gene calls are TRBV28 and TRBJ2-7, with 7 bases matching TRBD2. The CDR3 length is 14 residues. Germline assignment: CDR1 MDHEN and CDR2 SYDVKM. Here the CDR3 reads CASGMGGKDYEQYF. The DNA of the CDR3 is TGTGCGAGCGGTATGGGGGGGAAAGACTACGAGCAGTACTTC.

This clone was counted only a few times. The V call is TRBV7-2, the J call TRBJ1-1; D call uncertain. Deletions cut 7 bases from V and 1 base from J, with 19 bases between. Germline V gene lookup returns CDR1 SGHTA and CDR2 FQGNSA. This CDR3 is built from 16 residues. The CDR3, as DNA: TGTGCCAGCATCCGACATGGAGCGGGAGAGAACACTGAAGCTTTCTTT. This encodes CASIRHGAGENTEAFF.

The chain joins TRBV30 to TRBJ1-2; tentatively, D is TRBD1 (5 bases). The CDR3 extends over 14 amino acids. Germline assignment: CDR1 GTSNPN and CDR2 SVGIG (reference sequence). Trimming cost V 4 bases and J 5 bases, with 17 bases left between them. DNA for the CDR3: TGTGCCTGGACCTCTCTGGGGCAGGGTTATGGCTACACCTTC. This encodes CAWTSLGQGYGYTF.

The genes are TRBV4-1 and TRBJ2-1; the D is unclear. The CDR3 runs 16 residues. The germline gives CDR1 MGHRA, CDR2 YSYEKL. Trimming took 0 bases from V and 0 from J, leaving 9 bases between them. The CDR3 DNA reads TGCGCCAGCAGCCAAGATGGCGGAAACTCCTACAATGAGCAGTTCTTC. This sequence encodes CASSQDGGNSYNEQFF.

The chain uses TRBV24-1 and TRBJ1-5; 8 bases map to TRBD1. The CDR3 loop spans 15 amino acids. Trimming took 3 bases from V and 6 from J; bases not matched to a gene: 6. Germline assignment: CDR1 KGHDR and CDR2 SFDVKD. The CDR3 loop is CATSDRQGIGQPQHF. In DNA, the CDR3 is TGTGCCACCAGTGATCGACAGGGGATAGGTCAGCCCCAGCATTTT.

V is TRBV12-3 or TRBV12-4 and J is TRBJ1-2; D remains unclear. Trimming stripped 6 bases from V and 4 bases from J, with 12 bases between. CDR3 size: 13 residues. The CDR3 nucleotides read TGTGCCAGCAGGGAGAGAGGTAGCTATGGCTACACCTTC. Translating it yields CASRERGSYGYTF.

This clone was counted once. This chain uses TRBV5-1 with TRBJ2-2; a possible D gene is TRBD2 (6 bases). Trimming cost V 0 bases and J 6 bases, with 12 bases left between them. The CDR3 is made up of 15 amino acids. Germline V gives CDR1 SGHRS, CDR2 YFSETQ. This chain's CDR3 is CASSLASRGAGELFF. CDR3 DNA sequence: TGCGCCAGCAGCTTGGCCTCGCGGGGAGCCGGGGAGCTGTTTTTT.

The CDR3 nucleotides read TGCGCCAGCAGCCAACAACCCACTAGCGGGAGGGCCCAATCCTACAATGAGCAGTTCTTC. Its protein is CASSQQPTSGRAQSYNEQFF. The chain has TRBV4-1 and TRBJ2-1; 13 nucleotides agree with TRBD2. J was trimmed by 1 base and V by 2 bases; bases with no gene match: 11. In germline, CDR1 is MGHRA, CDR2 YSYEKL. The CDR3 totals 20 residues.

CDR3 bases: TGCAGCGCAGGGGGACAGGGGACAACTAATGAAAAACTGTTTTTT. Encoded protein: CSAGGQGTTNEKLFF. The chain carries TRBV29-1 and TRBJ1-4; TRBD1 agrees at 10 bases. J gave up 0 bases and V 7 bases, and 5 bases lay outside the gene matches. CDR3 length: 15 amino acids. Germline CDR1 is SQVTM and CDR2 is ANQGSEA.

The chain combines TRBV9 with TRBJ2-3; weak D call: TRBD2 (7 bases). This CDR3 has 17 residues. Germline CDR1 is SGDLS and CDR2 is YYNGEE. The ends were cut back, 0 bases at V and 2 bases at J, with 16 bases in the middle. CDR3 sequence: CASSVDRRGGPTDTQYF. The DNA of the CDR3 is TGTGCCAGCAGCGTAGACCGGAGGGGGGGGCCCACAGATACGCAGTATTTT.

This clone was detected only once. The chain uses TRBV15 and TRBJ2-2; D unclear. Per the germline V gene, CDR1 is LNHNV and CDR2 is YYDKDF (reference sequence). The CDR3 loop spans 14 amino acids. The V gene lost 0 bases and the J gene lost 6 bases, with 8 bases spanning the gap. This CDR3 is CATSRDMAAGELFF. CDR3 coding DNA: TGTGCCACCAGCAGAGATATGGCAGCCGGGGAGCTGTTTTTT.

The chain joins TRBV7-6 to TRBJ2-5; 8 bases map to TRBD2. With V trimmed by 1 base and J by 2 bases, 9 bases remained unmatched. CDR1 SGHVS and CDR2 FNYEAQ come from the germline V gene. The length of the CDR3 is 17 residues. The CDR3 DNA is TGTGCCAGCAGCTTAGTCGGTAGCGGGGCTCCACAAGAGACCCAGTACTTC. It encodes CASSLVGSGAPQETQYF.

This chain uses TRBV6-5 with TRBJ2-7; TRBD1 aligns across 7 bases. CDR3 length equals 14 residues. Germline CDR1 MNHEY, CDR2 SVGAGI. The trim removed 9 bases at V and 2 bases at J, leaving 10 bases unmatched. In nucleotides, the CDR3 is TGTGCCAGTGAAGGGACAGTAAGGCCCTACGAGCAGTACTTC. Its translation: CASEGTVRPYEQYF.

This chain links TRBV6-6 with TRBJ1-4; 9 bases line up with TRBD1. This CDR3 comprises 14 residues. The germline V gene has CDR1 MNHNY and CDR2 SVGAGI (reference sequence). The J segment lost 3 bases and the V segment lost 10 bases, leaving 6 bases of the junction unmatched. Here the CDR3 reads CATYRGRANEKLFF. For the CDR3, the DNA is TGTGCCACCTACAGGGGGCGTGCTAATGAAAAACTGTTTTTT.

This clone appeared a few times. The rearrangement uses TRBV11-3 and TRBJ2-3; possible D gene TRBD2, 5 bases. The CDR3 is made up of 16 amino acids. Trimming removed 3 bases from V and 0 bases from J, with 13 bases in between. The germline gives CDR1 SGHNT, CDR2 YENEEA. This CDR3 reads CASSFPKAVSTDTQYF. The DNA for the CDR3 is TGTGCCAGCAGCTTCCCCAAAGCGGTAAGCACAGATACGCAGTATTTT.

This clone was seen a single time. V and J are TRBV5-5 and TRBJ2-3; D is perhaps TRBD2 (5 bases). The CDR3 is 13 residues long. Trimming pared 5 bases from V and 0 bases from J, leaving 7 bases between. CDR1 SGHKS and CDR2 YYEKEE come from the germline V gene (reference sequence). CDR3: CASRAGSTDTQYF. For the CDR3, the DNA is TGTGCCAGCAGGGCGGGTAGCACAGATACGCAGTATTTT.

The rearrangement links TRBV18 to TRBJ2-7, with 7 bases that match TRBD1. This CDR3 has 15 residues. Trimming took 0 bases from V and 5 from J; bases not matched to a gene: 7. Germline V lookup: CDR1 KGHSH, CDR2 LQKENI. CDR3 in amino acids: CASSPPPGGYNEQYF. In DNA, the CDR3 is TGTGCCAGCTCACCACCGCCAGGGGGATATAACGAGCAGTACTTC.

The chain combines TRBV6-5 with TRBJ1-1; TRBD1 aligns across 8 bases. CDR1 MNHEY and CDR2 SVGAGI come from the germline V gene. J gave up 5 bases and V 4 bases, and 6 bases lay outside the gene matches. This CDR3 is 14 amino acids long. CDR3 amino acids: CASSWQGATTEAFF. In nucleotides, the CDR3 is TGTGCCAGCAGTTGGCAGGGGGCGACGACTGAAGCTTTCTTT.

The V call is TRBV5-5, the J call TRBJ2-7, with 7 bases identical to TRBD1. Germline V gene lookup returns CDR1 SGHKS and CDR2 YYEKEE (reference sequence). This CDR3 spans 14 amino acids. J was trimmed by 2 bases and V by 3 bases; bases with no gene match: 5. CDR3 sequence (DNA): TGTGCCAGCAGCTCCGGACAGGCTACCTACGAGCAGTACTTC. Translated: CASSSGQATYEQYF.

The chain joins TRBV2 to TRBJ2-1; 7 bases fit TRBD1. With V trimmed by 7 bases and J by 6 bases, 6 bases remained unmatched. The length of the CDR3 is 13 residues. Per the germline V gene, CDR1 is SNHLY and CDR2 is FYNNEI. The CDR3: CASIRQGINEQFF. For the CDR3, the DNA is TGTGCCAGCATCCGACAGGGTATCAATGAGCAGTTCTTC.

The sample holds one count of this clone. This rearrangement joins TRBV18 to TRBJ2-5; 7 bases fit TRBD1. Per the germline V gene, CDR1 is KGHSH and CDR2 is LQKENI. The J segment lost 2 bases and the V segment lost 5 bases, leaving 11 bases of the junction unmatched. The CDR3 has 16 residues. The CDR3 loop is CASSNPYRTGQETQYF. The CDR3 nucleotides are TGTGCCAGCTCAAACCCTTACCGGACAGGTCAAGAGACCCAGTACTTC.